This passage covers 5 T cell receptor beta chains from one sample sequenced in a study of blood T cells in healthy people across ages. A second PCR, run for roughly 7 to 11 cycles, used a sample-barcoded 5' primer plus a J-beta primer mix. One entry per CDR3 protein, called by TCRdb with MiXCR from the 5' RACE reads. The sample has about 1,600,000 distinct CDR3 sequences; approximately 40% are singletons. The sequencing input was blood. These receptors originate from a woman under 30 in good health.

This clonotype has only a few counts. The rearrangement joins TRBV20-1 to TRBJ2-7; 8 nucleotides agree with TRBD2. The CDR3 runs 16 residues. With 3 bases clipped from V and 5 bases from J, the junction kept 15 bases outside the gene matches. Germline CDR1 is DFQATT and CDR2 is SNEGSKA (reference sequence). The CDR3 region is CSASGTPSGGGDEQYF. The CDR3 DNA reads TGCAGTGCTAGTGGGACCCCAAGCGGGGGTGGAGACGAGCAGTACTTC.

The V and J genes are TRBV27 and TRBJ2-7; D is uncertain. Looked up from germline, CDR1 is MNHEY and CDR2 is SMNVEV (reference sequence). This CDR3 has 13 residues. Trimming shortened V by 5 bases and J by 10 bases, and 18 bases separated the two germline ends. The CDR3 DNA sequence: TGTGCCAGCAGTGGGCCCCCTGGGTTTTATCAGTACTTC. It yields the protein CASSGPPGFYQYF.

The chain's CDR3 is CASSPNTKETRYF. CDR3 DNA: TGTGCCAGCAGCCCGAATACAAAAGAGACCCGGTACTTC. The chain couples TRBV12-3 or TRBV12-4 to TRBJ2-7, with unresolved D. The CDR3 loop spans 13 amino acids. V lost 6 bases and J lost 12, with 21 bases in between.

This clonotype was found a few times. V is TRBV5-1 and J is TRBJ2-5; D gene ambiguous. The DNA matches TRBJ2-7 better at its end, which makes the J call doubtful. Germline V gene lookup returns CDR1 SGHRS and CDR2 YFSETQ. This CDR3 is 12 amino acids long. The CDR3 DNA is TGCGCCAGCGCCTCCTCAGGTGGCGAGCAGTACTTC. This codes for CASASSGGEQYF.

This clonotype occurred a few times. This chain joins TRBV7-9 and TRBJ2-3, with 10 bases identical to TRBD2. The germline gives CDR1 SEHNR, CDR2 FQNEAQ (reference sequence). This CDR3 comprises 18 residues. V gave up 3 bases and J gave up 3 bases; unmatched junction bases: 12. CDR3 loop: CASSFQRGGRFRTDTQYF. The CDR3 coding sequence is TGTGCCAGCAGCTTCCAGCGGGGGGGCCGGTTTCGAACAGATACGCAGTATTTT.